This record looks at one TCR beta chain sequence and its context. This clone appeared once. Which antigen it targets is not known. No base quality information exists; no much larger clone differs at one position. This sample was included in a study of shared clonotypes between healthy human individuals (dated by TCRdb to the early 2020s). General notes on the study: A couple of women and a few men aged 18 to 49 years were included in the cohort. For each donor, three plates each were used for CD4 naive and CD4 memory, two plates were used for CD8 naive, and one plate was used for CD8 memory. The study deeply sequenced blood TCR repertoires of about 5 healthy adults to estimate repertoire size and the extent of clonotype sharing between individuals. Libraries were prepared and TCR repertoires were sequenced by different laboratories using diverse techniques, in order to increase sequencing depth and limit assay-specific biases. Between about 0.9 and 8.9 billion PBMCs per donor were obtained by leukapheresis. The full study reports these points: The small number of donors limited the genetic and exposure-history diversity represented. Pairwise subsampling led to the expectation that sequencing depth would affect the degree of clonotype sharing among donors. When a few donors were compared, the shared fraction of clonotypes was around 4.6% for naive CD4, around 4% for naive CD8, 2.3% for memory CD4, and 0.35% to 0.4% for memory CD8. Larger estimated clonotype richness was generally found for naive subsets than for memory subsets. Sampling was restricted to blood, and TCR repertoires in tissue are likely to differ from TCR repertoires in blood. Even with the large sequencing depth, rarefaction of the sorted-subset datasets indicated that sequencing was incomplete. Compared with non-shared clonotypes, the clonotypes found in all four sorted-subset donors had higher generation probabilities.

CDR1 and CDR2, per the germline V gene, are SGDLS and YYNGEE. Relative to germline, V is 4 bases shorter and J is 5 bases shorter, with 12 bases between their ends. Spanning cysteine to phenylalanine, the CDR3 consists of 13 amino acids. Only the CDR3 DNA is retained, 39 bases long and in frame from the first base. The donors were healthy, HIV-negative adults who had no recently reported acute infections or vaccinations. Every donor was a Caucasian adult living in Nashville, Tennessee, USA. CD4+ T cells were enriched by magnetic negative selection, after which naive cells were positively selected on CD45RA and the negative fraction was taken as the memory subset. After blood collection by leukapheresis, PBMCs were isolated using Ficoll-Histopaque density gradient centrifugation and then cryopreserved in the vapor phase of liquid nitrogen. Analytical flow cytometry was used to check the purity and quantity of every magnetically sorted T cell population. Genomic DNA was isolated from every sorted fraction and measured by UV absorbance on a Nanodrop 2000c.

TCR CDR3 regions were amplified from genomic DNA by multiplex PCR using the deep immunoSEQ assay. For each cell subset, the extracted genomic DNA was distributed evenly across all wells of several immunoSEQ 96-well plates, and each plate served as one replicate. For sorted subsets, each replicate PCR was loaded with around 220 ng genomic DNA, equivalent to approximately 27,000 T cell genomes. Purified libraries were measured with a Qubit 3.0 fluorometer, size-checked on a Bioanalyzer 2100, and measured again with the KAPA Library Quantification kit. Every immunoSEQ 96-well plate was sequenced on a dedicated single-read 150-cycle Illumina NextSeq 550 flow cell. The original methods were these. Because the immunoSEQ output included only junctional sequences and no quality scores, the filtering could not be the same as the filtering used for full-length reads. To assign V/J genes and CDR3, sequences were annotated against IMGT germline references using PyIR, a Python wrapper for IgBLAST v1.9. Reads with weak V/J assignments (E-value above 1e-6), missing CDR3, stop codons, out-of-frame junctions, or ambiguous translated residues were removed. V3J clonotypes were defined by identical inferred V gene, J gene, and CDR3 amino acid sequence. To compute the percentage overlap between repertoires, the number of shared unique clonotypes was divided by the size of the smaller repertoire. RTK rarefaction, the Chao1 estimator, and Recon v2.1 estimates of unobserved clonotypes were used to assess repertoire richness. OLGA was used to compute generation probabilities for all TCRbeta clonotypes that the gDNA method yielded from several donors. Sourced from immuneACCESS, this table was stored by TCRdb with only in-frame sequences that have V and J called. A share of the clones is absent; for the studies checked, an unresolved V gene accounts for under half, and the remainder has no known explanation. From that table come the V and J calls and clone size; the DNA was used to work out D and trimming. A total of millions of clones appear in this sample, around 95% of them only once. Of the sample, roughly 0.13% is held by the ten largest clones.

The sequence links TRBV9 to TRBJ2-5; the D gene may be TRBD1 or TRBD2, since each aligns over 6 bases. Sequences were obtained from naive CD4+ T cells sorted from blood. The sample's cell subset or site label, decoded: CD45RA+ positively selected. This sequence originates from a man younger than 35 in good health. The DNA is as follows: TGTGCCAGCAGCTTAGGGGGGTTGGAGACCCAGTACTTC. This sequence encodes CASSLGGLETQYF.